What follows describes a single T cell receptor beta chain. The antigen is unknown. The data were obtained in a study of shared clonotypes between healthy human individuals. For the study at large: Per-donor plates numbered three CD4 naive, three CD4 memory, two CD8 naive and one CD8 memory.

Trimming pared 4 bases from V and 4 bases from J, leaving 13 bases between. Germline-derived CDR1 and CDR2 are MGHRA and YSYEKL. The CDR3 spans 14 residues. Sequencing used immunoSEQ multiplex PCR; TCRdb keeps in-frame clones, though not all of them. The data contain a few million clones, over 90% of them seen just once; the ten biggest clones take up about 0.41%. Broader study findings: A limitation of the genetic and exposure-history diversity represented arose from few donors.

The rearrangement links TRBV4-1 to TRBJ2-5; no definite D call. The sequence came from a man younger than 35 in good health. Some clones in this sample may be carry-over from other donors' samples. Source material: naive CD4+ T cells from PBMCs. Subset in this sample: CD45RA+ positively selected. The CDR3 reads CASSRPSGPETQYF. The CDR3 bases are TGCGCCAGCAGCCGACCGAGTGGGCCAGAGACCCAGTACTTC.